This T cell receptor (beta chain) was sequenced for a study of Graves' ophthalmopathy and Graves' hyperthyroidism. General study points: In predicting ophthalmopathy progression, the model reached nearly 71% sensitivity and 72.22% specificity.

Trimming at V came to 6 bases and at J to 5 bases, leaving 7 bases not matched to a gene. The CDR3 runs to 13 residues. CDR1 and CDR2 from the germline V gene are SQVTM and ANQGSEA. Hyperthyroidism was considered stable when no ophthalmopathy appeared within 18 months of follow-up. As diagnostic evidence, clinical symptoms, serum thyroxine, TRAb, thyroid ultrasound and orbital computed tomography were relied upon. The PBMCs had their origin in approximately 10 ml of fresh peripheral blood. The study amplified TCR beta CDR3 regions using RNA transcripts. The first-round RT-PCR employed HTBI primers together with the Qiagen OneStep RT-PCR kit. A multiplex PCR was then performed as the second round. TCRdb reprocessed the multiplex PCR reads with MiXCR, giving one entry per CDR3 protein. In the table there are roughly 420,000 distinct CDR3 sequences, roughly 21% of which are singletons. This clonotype showed up many times. Its cognate antigen is unknown.

The source material was peripheral blood. The rearrangement links TRBV29-1 to TRBJ1-1; 9 nucleotides align to TRBD1. The TCR was taken from a woman aged 18-29 years with stable Graves' hyperthyroidism. The CDR3 region is CSVTTGGETEAFF. CDR3 sequence (DNA): TGCAGCGTGACGACAGGGGGAGAAACTGAAGCTTTCTTT.